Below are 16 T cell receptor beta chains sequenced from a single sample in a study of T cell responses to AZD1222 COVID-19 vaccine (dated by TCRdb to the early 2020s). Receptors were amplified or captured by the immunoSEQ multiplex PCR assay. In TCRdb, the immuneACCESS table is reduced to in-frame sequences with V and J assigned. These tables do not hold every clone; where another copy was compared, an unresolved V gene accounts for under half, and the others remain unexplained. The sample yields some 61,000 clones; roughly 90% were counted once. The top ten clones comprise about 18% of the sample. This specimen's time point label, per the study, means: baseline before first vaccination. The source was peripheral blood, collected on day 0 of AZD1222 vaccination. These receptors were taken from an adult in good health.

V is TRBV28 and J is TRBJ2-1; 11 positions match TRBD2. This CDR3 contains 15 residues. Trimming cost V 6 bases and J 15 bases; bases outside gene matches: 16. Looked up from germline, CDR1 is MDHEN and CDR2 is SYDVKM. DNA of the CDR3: TGTGCCAGCAGACCCTCCGGGACTAGCGGCCAAATCTGGTTCTTC. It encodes CASRPSGTSGQIWFF.

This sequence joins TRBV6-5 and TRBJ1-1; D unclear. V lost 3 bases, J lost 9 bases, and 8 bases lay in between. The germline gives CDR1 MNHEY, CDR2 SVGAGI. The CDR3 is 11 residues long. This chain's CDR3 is CASSYKGKAFF. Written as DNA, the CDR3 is TGTGCCAGCAGTTATAAGGGCAAAGCTTTCTTT.

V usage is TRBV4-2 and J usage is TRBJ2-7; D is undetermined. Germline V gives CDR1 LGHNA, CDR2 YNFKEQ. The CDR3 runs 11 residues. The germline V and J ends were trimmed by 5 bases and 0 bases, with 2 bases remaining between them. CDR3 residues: CASSSSYEQYF. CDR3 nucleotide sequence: TGTGCCAGCAGCTCCTCCTACGAGCAGTACTTC.

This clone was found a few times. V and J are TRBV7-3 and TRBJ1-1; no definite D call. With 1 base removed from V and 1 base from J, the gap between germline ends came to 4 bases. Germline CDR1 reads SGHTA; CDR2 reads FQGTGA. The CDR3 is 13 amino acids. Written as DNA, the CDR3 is TGTGCCAGCAGCTTAAACGAGAACACTGAAGCTTTCTTT. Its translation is CASSLNENTEAFF.

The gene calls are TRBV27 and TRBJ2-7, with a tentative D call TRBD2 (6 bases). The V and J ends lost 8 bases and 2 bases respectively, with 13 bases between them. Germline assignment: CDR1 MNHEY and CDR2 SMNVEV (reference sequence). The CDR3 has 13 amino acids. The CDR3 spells CASASGGTYEQYF. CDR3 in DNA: TGTGCCAGCGCCTCCGGGGGAACCTACGAGCAGTACTTC.

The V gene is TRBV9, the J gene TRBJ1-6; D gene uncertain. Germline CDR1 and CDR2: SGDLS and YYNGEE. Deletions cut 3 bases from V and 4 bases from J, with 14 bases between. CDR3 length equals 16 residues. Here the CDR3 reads CASSGPPDRYNSPLHF. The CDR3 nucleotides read TGTGCCAGCAGCGGGCCCCCAGATCGGTATAATTCACCCCTCCACTTT.

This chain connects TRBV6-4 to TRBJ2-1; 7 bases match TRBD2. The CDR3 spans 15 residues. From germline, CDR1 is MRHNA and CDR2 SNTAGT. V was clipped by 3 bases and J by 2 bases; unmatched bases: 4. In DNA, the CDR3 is TGTGCCAGCAGTGAGGGCGGGGGAGCCTACAATGAGCAGTTCTTC. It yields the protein CASSEGGGAYNEQFF.

The CDR3 spells CASSLRDGELFF. The CDR3 DNA follows: TGTGCCAGCAGTTTAAGGGACGGGGAGCTGTTTTTT. This chain links TRBV27 with TRBJ2-2; D is ambiguous. The CDR3 loop spans 12 amino acids. V was clipped by 2 bases and J by 7 bases, with 5 bases between them. Germline CDR1 reads MNHEY; CDR2 reads SMNVEV (reference sequence).

The CDR3 loop reads CAIGQGGSYEQYF. The CDR3 DNA is TGTGCCATAGGACAGGGCGGCTCCTACGAGCAGTACTTC. The V call is TRBV27, the J call TRBJ2-7; 8 nucleotides match TRBD1. CDR1 MNHEY and CDR2 SMNVEV come from the germline V gene (reference sequence). The CDR3 is 13 amino acids. Losses at the gene ends were 10 bases for V and 0 bases for J; bases not matched to a gene: 5.

In nucleotides, the CDR3 is TGTGCCAGCAGTGAATATGGGGTACCACAGGGACTCGAATCACCCCTCCACTTT. Translation gives CASSEYGVPQGLESPLHF. This chain links TRBV2 with TRBJ1-6, with D maybe TRBD1 (6 bases). Germline V CDR1 and CDR2: SNHLY, FYNNEI. The CDR3 runs to 18 residues. Trimming removed 2 bases at V and 10 bases at J, with 24 bases between.

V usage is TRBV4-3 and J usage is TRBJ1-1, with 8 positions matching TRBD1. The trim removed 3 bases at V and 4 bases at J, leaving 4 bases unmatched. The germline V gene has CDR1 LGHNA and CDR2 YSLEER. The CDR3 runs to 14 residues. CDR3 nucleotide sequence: TGCGCCAGCAGCCATTTCGGGACAGGCACTGAAGCTTTCTTT. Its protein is CASSHFGTGTEAFF.

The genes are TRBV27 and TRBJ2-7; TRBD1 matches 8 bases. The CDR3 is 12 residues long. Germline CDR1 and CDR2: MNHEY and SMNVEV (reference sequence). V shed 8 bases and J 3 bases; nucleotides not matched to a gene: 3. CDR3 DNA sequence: TGTGCCAGCCGGGACAGGTTCTACGAGCAGTACTTC. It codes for CASRDRFYEQYF.

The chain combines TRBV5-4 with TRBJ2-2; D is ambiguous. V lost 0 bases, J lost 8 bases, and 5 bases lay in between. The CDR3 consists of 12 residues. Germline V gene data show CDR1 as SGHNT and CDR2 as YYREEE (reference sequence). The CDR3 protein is CASSLEKGELFF. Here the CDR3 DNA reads TGTGCCAGCAGCTTGGAAAAGGGGGAGCTGTTTTTT.

DNA of the CDR3: TGTGCCAGCAGCTTATTATACGGGAGTCCCTACGAGCAGTACTTC. Its protein is CASSLLYGSPYEQYF. The J gene is TRBJ2-7, the V gene TRBV7-3; possible D gene TRBD2, 6 bases. The CDR3 is 15 residues long. The V gene lost 2 bases and the J gene lost 2 bases, with 13 bases spanning the gap. Germline CDR1 reads SGHTA; CDR2 reads FQGTGA.

The CDR3 DNA reads TGCGCCAGCAGCCAACATTCGACAGGGGGGGAGACCCAGTACTTC. Protein sequence: CASSQHSTGGETQYF. This rearrangement joins TRBV4-1 to TRBJ2-5; TRBD1 agrees at 9 bases. V was pared by 2 bases and J by 5 bases, with 6 bases of the junction left unmatched. The CDR3 extends over 15 amino acids. Germline CDR1 reads MGHRA; CDR2 reads YSYEKL.

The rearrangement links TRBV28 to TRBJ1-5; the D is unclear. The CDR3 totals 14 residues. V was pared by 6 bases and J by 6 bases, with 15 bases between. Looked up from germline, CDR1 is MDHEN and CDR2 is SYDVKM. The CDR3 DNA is TGTGCCAGCAGCCCTCCCGGATCGGGTCAGCCCCAGCATTTT. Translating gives CASSPPGSGQPQHF.